This T cell receptor (beta chain) was profiled in a study of cytomegalovirus exposure and HLA in healthy donors (dated by TCRdb to 2016 to 2017). Looking at the study overall: In an earlier analysis of around 540 of the donors, 276 Gb of sequence data and 100 million or so unique TCR beta sequences from approximately 180 million T cells were reported. About 320 gigabases of sequencing data and roughly 90 million unique TCR sequences were included in an early release covering about 700 HLA-typed donors. Among the roughly 390 genotyped donors, 81% belonged to the genetic ancestry cluster associated with self-reported Caucasian donors. The study aimed to test whether cataloging public T cell receptors could reveal signatures of past pathogen exposure. The study used immunosequencing to profile the T cell repertoires of under 700 subjects and linked those repertoires to cytomegalovirus serostatus. In addition to the first cohort of about 650 subjects, a separate validation cohort of approximately 110 different subjects was used. To predict cytomegalovirus infection status, the study brought together high-throughput TCR immunosequencing, statistical association of individual TCRs with disease status, and machine learning. A later analysis re-analyzed previously published TCR beta repertoires from hundreds of donors and added high-resolution HLA genotyping to study TCR occurrence patterns. Rather than drawing on any new phenotypic data, the later analysis identified candidate immune exposures from TCR beta sequences and the way those sequences occurred across donors. An earlier analysis of approximately 640 of the donors applied high-throughput TCR beta sequencing to assess whether each TCR beta V gene segment acted as functional or pseudogenic. Donor age, sex, ethnicity and CMV serostatus were collected together with the repertoire data. Genome-wide SNP genotypes for about three fifths of the roughly 670 donors were used in a later genetic analysis, which treated that subset as a discovery cohort. All discovery cohort repertoires had been generated on a single sequencing platform. HLA typing included class I and class II loci at four-digit resolution. Typing coverage differed by locus: A, B, C, DRB1 and DQB1 were typed in roughly 620-630 donors, DQA1 in 500 to 550, DPA1 in over 600, and DPB1 in 400 to 490. Because of strong linkage in the cohort, roughly five DR-DQ haplotypes were treated as single units for association and clustering. Among a few hundred genotyped donors of the cohort, an average of 235,054 unique TCR beta nucleotide sequences were sequenced per donor, roughly 18% of them non-productive. Findings and caveats that apply to the study as a whole: A cluster of highly shared sequence variants was judged likely to be a technical artifact of the sequencing pipeline. Roughly uniform sequencing depth across donors was assumed in presence/absence analyses, although this assumption may not hold. According to a later analysis, most CMV-associated TCR beta chains appeared to be HLA-restricted, and the HLA associations seemed to be driven largely by CMV exposure. A further reported finding was that TCR beta sequences accurately predicted the HLA-A and HLA-B alleles for most subjects in the first cohort. The 87-base-pair reads could not distinguish some IMGT-functional V segments, including TRBV6-2 and TRBV6-3, so those segments were excluded. An association between a missense DCLRE1C variant and V-gene and J-gene trimming of TCR beta chains was found in a later genetic analysis and replicated in an independent cohort. The classifier was reported to diagnose cytomegalovirus status with high specificity and sensitivity in both the original and validation cohorts. While some public TCRs were present in many individuals, most TCR sequences turned up only very rarely across donors. In a later analysis, HLA-associated TCR beta chains were found to be more clonally expanded and to have lower generation probabilities than equally common non-associated chains. The study listed approximately 150 TCR beta chains as associated with cytomegalovirus. HLA typing was unavailable for some donors at each locus, so association tests used only the typed subset. The cohort was sequenced for TCR beta chains only, and without alpha or paired-chain data the features that could be detected were limited. An earlier analysis of 450 to 750 of the donors showed that most TCR beta V segments appeared in productive rearrangements either about 87% or about 30% of the time, which broadly matched IMGT annotations. In a later analysis, several top co-occurrence clusters were reported to appear linked to parvovirus B19, influenza, CMV and Epstein-Barr virus. Correlated functional status among segregating V segments might reflect linkage disequilibrium, but an unknown experimental factor could not be ruled out. The authors suggested that the approach could potentially be extended to other disease states and immunological phenotypes. The earlier analysis of 450 to 700 of the donors excluded roughly 16 rarely observed V segments, including chromosome 9 orphons, because counts were too low. In a later genetic analysis, fewer N-insertions in productive TCRs were reported among donors in an Asian-associated ancestry cluster than the roughly 670-donor mean. In vitro tests confirmed that a few of the cytomegalovirus-associated TCR beta chains recognize cytomegalovirus antigens. In a later analysis, about 16,000 TCR beta sequences were associated with specific HLA alleles at a false discovery rate of 0.05. The only immune exposure information available for the cohort was CMV serostatus. A later analysis found that TCR association rates varied across HLA loci, with DRB1 alleles showing the most associated TCRs and HLA-C alleles the fewest. Assigning TCR associations to individual alleles was difficult when HLA alleles, especially DR and DQ, strongly co-occurred.

The cohort consisted of 650 to 850 healthy bone marrow donors. At the time of sampling, all cohort members were nominally healthy, though unrecorded immune exposures were likely present. The donor was CMV seronegative and was included in the group of under 450 seronegative cohort members. A peripheral blood sample was collected from each donor, and TCR beta sequencing was performed on peripheral blood mononuclear cells. The Qiagen DNeasy Blood Extraction Kit was used to extract genomic DNA from the blood cell samples. Looking up the germline V gene yields CDR1 MRHNA and CDR2 SNTAGT. The cysteine opens and the phenylalanine closes a CDR3 of 14 amino acids. The DNA shown is the 42-base CDR3, in frame from base 1. Trimmed from V: 6 bases; trimmed from J: 3 bases; junction bases lacking a gene match: 5. There are a few counts of this clone. Its specific antigen is unknown. No much larger clone exists at a distance of one base, and base qualities are not known. This sample also contains other DNA sequences that code for the same CDR3.

The library came from the immunoSEQ multiplex PCR assay. For the multiplex PCR, a mixture combining 60 forward primers for TCR Vbeta segments and 13 reverse primers for TCR Jbeta segments was used. The CDR3 region of rearranged TCR beta genes was amplified from genomic DNA by a multiplex PCR assay. On the Illumina HiSeq System, the amplified TCR beta libraries were sequenced as 87-base-pair reads. In the paper's pipeline: A later analysis tallied tens of millions of unique TCR beta chains across the 610 or so repertoires, and some 10 million of those chains were shared by two or more donors. To remove PCR and sequencing errors, raw reads were error-corrected and collapsed into unique sequences using a nearest-neighbor algorithm that merged closely related sequences. CDR3 sequences were aligned to IMGT reference sequences to assign V, D and J gene segments. For a sequence to be retained, a match of at least six nucleotides was required to both a V gene segment and a J gene segment. A rearrangement was called productive if the CDR3 had no stop codons and remained in frame with V and J, and every other rearrangement was called non-productive. CDR3 was defined by IMGT convention, running from the second conserved V-encoded cysteine to the conserved J-encoded phenylalanine. In an earlier analysis of around 570 of the donors, sequences lacking an unambiguous match to a single V gene segment were excluded. In an earlier analysis of 587 of the donors, a V segment was called functional when productive rearrangements were above 56.7%, and segregating when the standard deviation between donors exceeded 5%. A statistical classification framework was built to diagnose cytomegalovirus status from the catalog of TCR beta chain sequences. V and J gene assignment, in a later analysis, came from comparing TCR nucleotide sequences with IMGT/GENE-DB human TR gene sequences. Using the TCRdist pipeline, a later analysis assigned CDR3 sequences along with most-parsimonious VDJ recombination scenarios. In a later analysis, each TCR beta chain was defined by its CDR3 amino acid sequence together with its V-gene family, and reads lacking a unique V-gene family were excluded. In a later analysis, some 600 highly shared, low-generation-probability nucleotide sequences were removed to address suspected cross-contamination and a sequencing artifact. In a later analysis, a clonal expansion index was calculated for each public chain from normalized within-repertoire ranks of inferred template counts. In a later analysis, generation probabilities were computed using a VDJ recombination model fitted to out-of-frame rearrangements, and the results were checked against IGoR. A later analysis scored TCR-TCR, TCR-HLA and TCR-CMV co-occurrence with hypergeometric tests, applying a repertoire-size bias correction to TCR pairs. False discovery rates were estimated in a later analysis by permuting HLA or CMV assignments 20 times. A later analysis grouped co-occurring TCRs with DBSCAN, adding TCRdist sequence similarity when clustering within HLA-allele-positive subsets. Co-occurrence clustering excluded repertoires with fewer than 30,000 or more than 120,000 public chains, plus five with anomalous nucleotide sharing. TCRdb re-hosts the immuneACCESS table, in-frame sequences only. Its copies lack some clones; in the studies checked, an unresolved V gene accounts for under half of them, and the cause for the rest is not known. V and J calls and clone size come straight from that table; D and trimming were deduced from the DNA. Recorded for this sample are 200,000 to 250,000 clones; approximately 70% of them occurred a single time. The ten largest clones capture 1.8% of the sample.

The receptor comes from a woman aged 25 to 39 in good health and CMV-seronegative. The chain is made from TRBV6-4 and TRBJ2-1, and TRBD1 matches 7 of the central bases. Sequences were obtained from PBMCs. The sequence in DNA is TGTGCCAGCAGCCGAGGGGGCGACTACAATGAGCAGTTCTTC. Protein translation: CASSRGGDYNEQFF.